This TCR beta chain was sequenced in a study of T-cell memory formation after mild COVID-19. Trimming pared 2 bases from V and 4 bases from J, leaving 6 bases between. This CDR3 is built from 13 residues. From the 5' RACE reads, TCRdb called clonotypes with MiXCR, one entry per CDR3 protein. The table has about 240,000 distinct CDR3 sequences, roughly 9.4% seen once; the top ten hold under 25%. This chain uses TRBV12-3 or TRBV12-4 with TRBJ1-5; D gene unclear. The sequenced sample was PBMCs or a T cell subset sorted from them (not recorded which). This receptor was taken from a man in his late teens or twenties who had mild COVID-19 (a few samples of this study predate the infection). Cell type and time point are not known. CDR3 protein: CASSLHRNQPQHF. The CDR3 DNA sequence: TGTGCCAGCAGTTTACACCGAAATCAGCCCCAGCATTTT.